This TCR beta chain emerged from a study of naive and memory T cell subsets. Whole-study findings and limits: Naive and memory repertoire findings lacked a ground truth for validation. Over 95% of naive TCR sequences appeared only once, unlike memory subsets.

Per the germline V gene, CDR1 is MDHEN and CDR2 is SYDVKM. The CDR3 has 16 residues. V shed 5 bases and J 3 bases; nucleotides not matched to a gene: 11. Points on this clonotype: The antigen is undetermined.

From the second PCR step, alpha and beta chains were amplified apart. CD4 T cells were positively selected, then CD8 T cells from the CD4-negative fraction. The beta constant-region primer was an equimolar mix of two oligonucleotides covering TRBC1 and TRBC2. Ligated cDNA was amplified by four rounds of PCR with nested alpha and beta constant-region primers and SP2. Using its own MiXCR run on the UMI-ligation and nested PCR reads, TCRdb lists one record per CDR3 protein. The sample has about 120,000 distinct CDR3 sequences; 36% are singletons. The specimen sequenced was central memory CD4+ T cells from blood. This rearrangement joins TRBV28 to TRBJ2-7; TRBD1 aligns across 9 bases. This TCR was sampled from a human donor in good health. CDR3 coding DNA: TGTGCCAGCAGTCCCTCGGGGGGACAGGGTCTCTACGAGCAGTACTTC. Protein: CASSPSGGQGLYEQYF.